This T cell receptor (beta chain) originates from a study of post-analysis software for immune sequencing data. The germline gives CDR1 DFQATT, CDR2 SNEGSKA (reference sequence). V lost 5 bases, J lost 12 bases, and 13 bases stayed unmatched. CDR3 length: 12 amino acids. Whole-study findings and limits: Roughly 5 TRBV segments, including TRBV5-6, TRBV5-1 and TRBV20-1, were more frequent in patients than controls. When the samples were clustered directly with F measure, those that had been prepared in the same batch showed strong co-clustering. Among multiple sclerosis patients, normalized Chao1 diversity was significantly below that of controls.

In regard to this clonotype: Its specificity is unknown.

Built from TCR beta cDNA, the libraries had unique molecular identifiers in them. A population of about 1 to 11 million T cells gave rise to about half a million cDNA molecules. One entry per CDR3 protein results from TCRdb running MiXCR on the PCR reads. The sample lists hundreds of thousands of distinct CDR3 sequences; roughly three fifths were seen once. The receptor was isolated from a girl aged 2-10 years with multiple sclerosis. The sequencing sample was made of blood. The V call is TRBV20-1, the J call TRBJ2-7; 7 bases are shared with TRBD2. The CDR3 DNA reads TGCAGTGCTCAACTTGGGGGGGAGACCCGGTACTTC. Translated: CSAQLGGETRYF.